Each of the 8 T cell receptor beta chains below was sequenced from the same sample in a study of CD8 T cells in ankylosing spondylitis. A single record per CDR3 protein comes from TCRdb applying MiXCR to the 5' RACE reads. The sample holds 150,000 to 200,000 distinct CDR3 sequences, approximately 20% seen once. The sample consisted of blood, either unsorted or a sorted T cell fraction (not recorded which). All receptors derive from a male donor with ankylosing spondylitis or in good health (not recorded which).

The J gene is TRBJ1-2, the V gene TRBV15, with 9 positions matching TRBD1. The germline V gene encodes CDR1 LNHNV and CDR2 YYDKDF (reference sequence). The CDR3 runs to 17 residues. The trim removed 5 bases at V and 0 bases at J, leaving 10 bases unmatched. The CDR3 region is CATSRGQGTSANYGYTF. In nucleotides, the CDR3 is TGTGCCACCAGCCGCGGACAGGGGACCTCAGCTAACTATGGCTACACCTTC. Filled out from reference TRBV15 and TRBJ1-2, the complete variable domain reads DAMVIQNPRYQVTQFGKPVTLSCSQTLNHNVMYWYQQKSSQAPKLLFHYYDKDFNNEADTPDNFQSRRPNTSFCFLDIRSPGLGDTAMYLCATSRGQGTSANYGYTFGSGTRLTVV.

This clonotype was seen at least ten times. This chain uses TRBV5-1 with TRBJ2-2; TRBD1 matches at 9 bases. CDR1 is SGHRS and CDR2 is YFSETQ in the germline V gene. V lost 4 bases, J lost 5 bases, and 6 bases stayed unmatched. This CDR3 comprises 15 residues. The CDR3 region is CASSTTGGKTGELFF. CDR3 in DNA: TGCGCCAGCAGCACCACAGGGGGCAAGACCGGGGAGCTGTTTTTT. Full variable domain (outside the CDR3, taken from reference TRBV5-1 and TRBJ2-2): KAGVTQTPRYLIKTRGQQVTLSCSPISGHRSVSWYQQTPGQGLQFLFEYFSETQRNKGNFPGRFSGRQFSNSRSEMNVSTLELGDSALYLCASSTTGGKTGELFFGEGSRLTVL.

This clonotype was observed at least ten times. The genes are TRBV4-1 and TRBJ1-6, with no clear D. CDR1 MGHRA and CDR2 YSYEKL come from the germline V gene. Trimming cost V 0 bases and J 10 bases, with 25 bases left between them. The CDR3 runs to 19 residues. CDR3 residues: CASSQDITATYDVNSPLHF. CDR3 DNA: TGCGCCAGCAGCCAAGATATCACAGCCACCTACGACGTTAACTCACCCCTCCACTTT.

This clonotype was seen at least ten times. The gene calls are TRBV29-1 and TRBJ2-2, with D maybe TRBD1 (6 bases). This CDR3 spans 14 amino acids. V gave up 6 bases and J gave up 4 bases, with 15 bases separating them. The germline gives CDR1 SQVTM, CDR2 ANQGSEA. In DNA form, the CDR3 reads TGCAGCGTCCCGACCGGGACAATCACCGGGGAGCTGTTTTTT. Residues: CSVPTGTITGELFF.

This clonotype was found many times. The gene calls are TRBV28 and TRBJ2-7, with D possibly matching TRBD1 (5 bases). The CDR3 has 12 amino acids. The germline V gene has CDR1 MDHEN and CDR2 SYDVKM. Trimming pared 4 bases from V and 3 bases from J, leaving 7 bases between. For the CDR3, the DNA is TGTGCCAGCAGTTCGACAGTCTACGAGCAGTACTTC. Protein sequence: CASSSTVYEQYF.

Worth noting for this clonotype: This may come from a read error, since a much larger clone is one base off. This chain joins TRBV12-5 and TRBJ1-1; D is undetermined. V lost 1 base to trimming and J lost 3 bases, with 9 bases between them. The germline gives CDR1 LGHNT, CDR2 FRNRAP. This CDR3 is built from 14 residues. In DNA, the CDR3 is TGTGCTAGTGGTTTGGACGGTTCCTACACTGAAGCTTTCTTT. It codes for CASGLDGSYTEAFF.

The chain has TRBV7-9 and TRBJ1-1; unclear D gene. CDR1 is SEHNR and CDR2 is FQNEAQ in the germline V gene (reference sequence). V lost 5 bases, J lost 1 base, and 11 bases lay in between. The CDR3 length is 14 residues. CDR3 coding DNA: TGTGCCAGCAGCCCAGAAAAGGGGAACACTGAAGCTTTCTTT. Translated: CASSPEKGNTEAFF.

This sequence joins TRBV20-1 and TRBJ2-5, with a possible D match to TRBD2 (5 bases). V gave up 0 bases and J gave up 6 bases, with 20 bases separating them. Germline assignment: CDR1 DFQATT and CDR2 SNEGSKA (reference sequence). CDR3 length: 16 amino acids. The chain's CDR3 is CSARDRLSGNVKTQYF. CDR3 DNA sequence: TGCAGTGCTAGAGATCGATTGAGCGGCAATGTAAAGACCCAGTACTTC.